This T cell receptor (beta chain) was obtained from a study of PD-L1 blockade in urothelial cancer. Assay: immunoSEQ multiplex PCR; the TCRdb copy retains only in-frame clones and omits some. Among just over 50,000 clones, 60% to 85% were seen once, and the ten largest hold approximately 3.3%. Relative to its sample, this clone is medium-sized (0.01 to 0.1%). The receptor was isolated from a man in his 70s with urothelial cancer. Material: PBMCs, obtained around atezolizumab (anti-PD-L1) treatment.

Here the CDR3 reads CASSLDRGEQYF. The DNA for the CDR3 is TGTGCCAGCAGCTTAGATAGGGGCGAGCAGTACTTC. The chain has TRBV7-6 and TRBJ2-7, with D possibly being TRBD1 (5 bases). The CDR3 length is 12 residues. The germline gives CDR1 SGHVS, CDR2 FNYEAQ. Between the trimmed V and J ends, which lost 1 base and 6 bases, there was a span of 7 bases.